Listed below are T cell receptor beta chains from one sample, sequenced in a study of CD8+ T cells in alopecia areata. Measured with immunoSEQ multiplex PCR; TCRdb has only the in-frame clones, and not every one. The sample lists about 180,000 clones; roughly 65% were seen once. Specimen: CD4+ T cells sorted from blood, collected at week 0. Every receptor here comes from a human donor with alopecia areata. CDR3s include the opening cysteine and the closing phenylalanine or tryptophan. A D gene is named only where the DNA matches it firmly. The size of a clone is reported for some rows only, either as once, few or many, or as a class for expanded clones.

clone size	V gene	CDR3 length	D gene	J gene	CDR3 DNA	CDR3 protein
.	TRBV7-2	12	.	TRBJ2-2	TGTGCCAGCAGCTCTAGCGCCGGGGAGCTGTTTTTT	CASSSSAGELFF
few	TRBV9	13	.	TRBJ1-2	TGTGCCAGCAGCTCGCGGGCCTCCTATGGCTACACCTTC	CASSSRASYGYTF
.	TRBV5-1	17	.	TRBJ2-3	TGCGCCAGCAGCCCGGCGATCAGAGGACACCGCACAGATACGCAGTATTTT	CASSPAIRGHRTDTQYF
.	TRBV5-1	15	.	TRBJ1-2	TGCGCCAGCAGCTTGGGTACAGGACGGACCTATGGCTACACCTTC	CASSLGTGRTYGYTF
.	TRBV9	14	.	TRBJ2-3	TGTGCCAGCAGCGTAGGGGGCTCCCCCGATACGCAGTATTTT	CASSVGGSPDTQYF
few	TRBV30	12	.	TRBJ1-2	TGTGCCTGGAGTCCCGGCAACTATGGCTACACCTTC	CAWSPGNYGYTF
few	TRBV28	15	.	TRBJ2-1	TGTGCCAGCAACGCATACCCTGGGGGTCACAATGAGCAGTTCTTC	CASNAYPGGHNEQFF
few	TRBV2	16	.	TRBJ2-5	TGTGCCAGCAGACCCGCACTGACAGGGAGGCGGGAGACCCAGTACTTC	CASRPALTGRRETQYF
few	TRBV4-3	16	.	TRBJ2-7	TGCGCCAGCAGCCAAGGAACGGTCGGGTCCCCCTACGAGCAGTACTTC	CASSQGTVGSPYEQYF
.	TRBV20-1	10	.	TRBJ1-1	TGCAGTTCCGGGAACACTGAAGCTTTCTTT	CSSGNTEAFF
.	TRBV2	16	TRBD2	TRBJ2-7	TGTGCCAGCAAGAACCCTAGCGGGGGGCTTTCCTACGAGCAGTACTTC	CASKNPSGGLSYEQYF
.	TRBV9	17	TRBD2	TRBJ2-3	TGTGCCAGCAGCGTAGGAAGGAGCGGGGGGAGCACAGATACGCAGTATTTT	CASSVGRSGGSTDTQYF
.	TRBV18	13	.	TRBJ1-1	TGTGCCAGCTCACCGAAGGGGGGCTCTGAAGCTTTCTTT	CASSPKGGSEAFF
few	TRBV10-3	17	.	TRBJ2-6	TGTGCCATCAGTGACCCGACAGGTAGCGCCGGGGCCAACGTCCTGACTTTC	CAISDPTGSAGANVLTF
.	TRBV5-4	13	.	TRBJ2-5	TGTGCCAGCAGCTCGGGATTTCAAGAGACCCAGTACTTC	CASSSGFQETQYF
few	TRBV5-1	16	.	TRBJ2-3	TGCGCCAGCAGCGCGGACGTGGGACACCCCACAGATACGCAGTATTTT	CASSADVGHPTDTQYF
.	TRBV5-1	15	.	TRBJ2-7	TGCGCCAGCAGCACCGACCCACCGGCATCCTACGAGCAGTACTTC	CASSTDPPASYEQYF
.	TRBV11-1	12	.	TRBJ1-1	TGTGCCAGCAGCTCCGACTGGACTGAAGCTTTCTTT	CASSSDWTEAFF
few	TRBV2	15	TRBD1	TRBJ2-1	TGTGCCAGCAGTGAATACAGGGGGCGGTTTAATGAGCAGTTCTTC	CASSEYRGRFNEQFF
once	TRBV6-5	13	TRBD1	TRBJ2-7	TGTGCCAGCAGCCGACAGGGCCCCCTCGAGCAGTACTTC	CASSRQGPLEQYF
.	TRBV30	13	TRBD1	TRBJ2-3	TGTGCCTGGGACAGGGGGGACACAGATACGCAGTATTTT	CAWDRGDTDTQYF
.	TRBV29-1	12	TRBD1	TRBJ1-1	TGCAGCGCCTGGACAGGGGTCACTGAAGCTTTCTTT	CSAWTGVTEAFF
.	TRBV4-3	12	.	TRBJ1-2	TGCGCCAGCAGCCTGGACTCCTATGGCTACACCTTC	CASSLDSYGYTF
.	TRBV5-6	12	.	TRBJ1-2	TGTGCCAGCAGCTTGGGTTCGAGTGGCTACACCTTC	CASSLGSSGYTF
few	TRBV29-1	13	TRBD1	TRBJ1-6	TGCAGCGTGCGGGACAGGGAAAATTCACCCCTCCACTTT	CSVRDRENSPLHF
few	TRBV11-2	16	.	TRBJ1-2	TGTGCCAGCAGACCCACTCCCGGGGCGGGGCAGGGTGGCTACACCTTC	CASRPTPGAGQGGYTF